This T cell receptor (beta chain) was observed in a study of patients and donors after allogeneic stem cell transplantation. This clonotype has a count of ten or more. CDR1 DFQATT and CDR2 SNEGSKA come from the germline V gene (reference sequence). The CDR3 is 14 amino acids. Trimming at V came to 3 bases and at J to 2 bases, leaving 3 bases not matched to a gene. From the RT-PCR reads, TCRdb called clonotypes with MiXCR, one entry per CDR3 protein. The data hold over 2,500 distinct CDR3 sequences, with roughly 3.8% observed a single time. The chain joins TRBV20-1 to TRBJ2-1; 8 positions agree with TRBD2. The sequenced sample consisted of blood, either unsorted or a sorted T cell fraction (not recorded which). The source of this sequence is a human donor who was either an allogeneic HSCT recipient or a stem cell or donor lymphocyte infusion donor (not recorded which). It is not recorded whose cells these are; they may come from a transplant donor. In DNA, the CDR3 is TGCAGTGCTAGCGGGAGGGCCCCCTACAATGAGCAGTTCTTC. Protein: CSASGRAPYNEQFF.